This TCR beta chain originates from a study of long-term antiretroviral therapy in people with HIV. Study in general: The immediate-ART recommendation dates to 2015, and the earliest samples predate it by about a decade. Points from the study as a whole: ART-treated samples gained diversity yet remained below transplant donor controls. Within the repertoire, clones expanded before ART were dominant at all time points.

With regard to this clone: Its antigen is not known.

Survey-level immunoSEQ v3.0 assays were run. Method: immunoSEQ multiplex PCR; TCRdb's copy keeps in-frame clones and lacks some. The sample lists fewer than 40,000 clones; about nine tenths were seen once. The clonotype was recovered from a woman between 45 and 65 years old with HIV. The sequences come from unsorted PBMCs, collected 1.2 years after starting antiretroviral therapy.

In nucleotides, the CDR3 is TGCGCCAGCAGCCAGGGACAGGGGGCGTTGGGCTACACCTTC. Amino acids: CASSQGQGALGYTF. The chain employs TRBV5-1 and TRBJ1-2; 12 positions match TRBD1. Germline values: CDR1 SGHRS, CDR2 YFSETQ. This CDR3 has 14 residues. The V segment lost 4 bases and the J segment 8 bases; nucleotides outside the gene matches: 6.